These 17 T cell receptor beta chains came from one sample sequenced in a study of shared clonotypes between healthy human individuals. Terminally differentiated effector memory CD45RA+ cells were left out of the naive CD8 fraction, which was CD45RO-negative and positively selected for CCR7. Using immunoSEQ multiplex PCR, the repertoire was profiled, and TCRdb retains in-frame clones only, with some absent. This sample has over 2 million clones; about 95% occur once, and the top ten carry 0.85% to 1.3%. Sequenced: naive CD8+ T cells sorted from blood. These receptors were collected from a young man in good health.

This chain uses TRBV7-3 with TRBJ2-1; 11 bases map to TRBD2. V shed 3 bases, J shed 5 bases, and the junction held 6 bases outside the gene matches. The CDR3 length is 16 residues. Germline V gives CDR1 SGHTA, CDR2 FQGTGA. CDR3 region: CASSLLAGGPHNEQFF. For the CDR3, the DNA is TGTGCCAGCAGCTTGCTAGCGGGGGGCCCCCACAATGAGCAGTTCTTC.

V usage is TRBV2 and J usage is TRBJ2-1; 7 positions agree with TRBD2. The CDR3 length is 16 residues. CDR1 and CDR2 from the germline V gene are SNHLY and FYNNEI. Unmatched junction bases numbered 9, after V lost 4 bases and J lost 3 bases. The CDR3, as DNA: TGTGCCAGCAGTGGGGAAAGCGGGGTCATCTACAATGAGCAGTTCTTC. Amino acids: CASSGESGVIYNEQFF.

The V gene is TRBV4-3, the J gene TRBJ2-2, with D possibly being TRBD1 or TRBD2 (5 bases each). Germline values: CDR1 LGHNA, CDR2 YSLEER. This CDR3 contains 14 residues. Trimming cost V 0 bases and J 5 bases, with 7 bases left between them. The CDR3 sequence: CASSQEGTTGELFF. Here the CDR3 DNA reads TGCGCCAGCAGCCAAGAGGGGACGACCGGGGAGCTGTTTTTT.

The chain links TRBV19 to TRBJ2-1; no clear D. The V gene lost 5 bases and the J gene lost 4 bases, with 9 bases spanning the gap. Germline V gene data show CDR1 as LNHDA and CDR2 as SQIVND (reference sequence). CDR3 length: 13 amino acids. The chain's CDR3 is CASSVTLYNEQFF. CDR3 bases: TGTGCCAGTAGTGTCACTCTTTACAATGAGCAGTTCTTC.

The CDR3 here is CASSPLGAGYEQYF. The CDR3 region has the DNA TGTGCCAGCAGTCCCTTGGGGGCCGGATACGAGCAGTACTTC. The chain has TRBV6-5 and TRBJ2-7, with TRBD1 as a possible D gene (6 bases). CDR3 size: 14 residues. Germline-derived CDR1 and CDR2 are MNHEY and SVGAGI. The V gene lost 5 bases and the J gene lost 4 bases, with 15 bases spanning the gap.

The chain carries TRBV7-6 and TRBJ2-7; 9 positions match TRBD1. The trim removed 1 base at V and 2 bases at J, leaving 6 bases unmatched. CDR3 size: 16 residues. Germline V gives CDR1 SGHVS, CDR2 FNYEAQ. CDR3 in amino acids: CASSLDGDRAAYEQYF. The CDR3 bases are TGTGCCAGCAGCTTAGATGGGGACAGGGCCGCCTACGAGCAGTACTTC.

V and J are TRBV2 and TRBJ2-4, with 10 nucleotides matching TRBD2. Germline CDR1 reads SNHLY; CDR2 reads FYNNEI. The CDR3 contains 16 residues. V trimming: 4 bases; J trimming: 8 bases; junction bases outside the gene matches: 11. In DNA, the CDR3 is TGTGCCAGCAGTGGGCCTCTAGCGGGAGTTAAGGACATTCAGTACTTC. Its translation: CASSGPLAGVKDIQYF.

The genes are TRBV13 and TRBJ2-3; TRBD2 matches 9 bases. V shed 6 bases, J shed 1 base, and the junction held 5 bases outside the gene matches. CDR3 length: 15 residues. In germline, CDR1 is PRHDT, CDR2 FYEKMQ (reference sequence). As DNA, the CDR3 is TGTGCCAGCAGTCCCCCTAGCGGGGGCACAGATACGCAGTATTTT. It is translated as CASSPPSGGTDTQYF.

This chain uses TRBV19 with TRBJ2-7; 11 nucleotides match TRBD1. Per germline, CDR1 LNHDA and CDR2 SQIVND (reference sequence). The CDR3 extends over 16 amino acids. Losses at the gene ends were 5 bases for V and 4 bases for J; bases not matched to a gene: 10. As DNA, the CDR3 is TGTGCCAGTAGTTTCCACTCGGGACAGGGGGTGTACGAGCAGTACTTC. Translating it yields CASSFHSGQGVYEQYF.

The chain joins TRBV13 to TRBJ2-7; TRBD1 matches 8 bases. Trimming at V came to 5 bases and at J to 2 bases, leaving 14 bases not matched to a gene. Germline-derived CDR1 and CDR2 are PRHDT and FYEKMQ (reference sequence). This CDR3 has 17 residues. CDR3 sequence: CASSPQGGQAPTYEQYF. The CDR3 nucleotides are TGTGCCAGCAGCCCCCAGGGGGGACAGGCTCCGACCTACGAGCAGTACTTC.

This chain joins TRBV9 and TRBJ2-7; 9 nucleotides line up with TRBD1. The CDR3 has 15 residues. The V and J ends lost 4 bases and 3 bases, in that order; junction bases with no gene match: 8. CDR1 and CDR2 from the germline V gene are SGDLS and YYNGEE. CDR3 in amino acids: CASSLRTGVDYEQYF. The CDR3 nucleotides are TGTGCCAGCAGCCTCCGGACAGGGGTAGACTACGAGCAGTACTTC.

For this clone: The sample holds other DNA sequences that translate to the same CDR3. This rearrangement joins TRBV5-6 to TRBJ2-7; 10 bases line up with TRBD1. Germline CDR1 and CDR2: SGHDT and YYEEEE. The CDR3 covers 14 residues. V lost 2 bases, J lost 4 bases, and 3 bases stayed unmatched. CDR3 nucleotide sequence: TGTGCCAGCAGCTTTGGGACAGGGGTATACGAGCAGTACTTC. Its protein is CASSFGTGVYEQYF.

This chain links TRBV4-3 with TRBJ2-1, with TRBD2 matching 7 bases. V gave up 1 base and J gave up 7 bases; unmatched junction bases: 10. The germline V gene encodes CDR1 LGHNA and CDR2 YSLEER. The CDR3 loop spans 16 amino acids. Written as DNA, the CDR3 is TGCGCCAGCAGCCAAGGGCGCGGGGGAGTCAGGAATGAGCAGTTCTTC. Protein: CASSQGRGGVRNEQFF.

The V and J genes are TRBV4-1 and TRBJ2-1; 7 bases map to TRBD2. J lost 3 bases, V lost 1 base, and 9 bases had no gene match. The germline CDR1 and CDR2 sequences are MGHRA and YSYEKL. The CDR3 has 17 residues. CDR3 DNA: TGCGCCAGCAGCCAAGTCCCCGCGGGAGCGGGCTACAATGAGCAGTTCTTC. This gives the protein CASSQVPAGAGYNEQFF.

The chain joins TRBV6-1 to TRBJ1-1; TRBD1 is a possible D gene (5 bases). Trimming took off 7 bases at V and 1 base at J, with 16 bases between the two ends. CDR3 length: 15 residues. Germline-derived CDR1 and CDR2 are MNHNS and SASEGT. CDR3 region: CASTPVWGKNTEAFF. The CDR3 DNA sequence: TGTGCCAGCACCCCGGTATGGGGGAAGAACACTGAAGCTTTCTTT.

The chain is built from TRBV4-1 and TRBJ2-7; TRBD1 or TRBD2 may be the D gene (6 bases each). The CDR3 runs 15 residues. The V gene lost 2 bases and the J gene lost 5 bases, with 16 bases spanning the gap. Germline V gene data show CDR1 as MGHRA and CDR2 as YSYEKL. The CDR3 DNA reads TGCGCCAGCAGCCAACTGGGGGGCGTATCGGACGAGCAGTACTTC. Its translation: CASSQLGGVSDEQYF.

CDR3 in amino acids: CASSLATGHDEQFF. In DNA, the CDR3 is TGCGCCAGCAGCTTGGCTACGGGACACGATGAGCAGTTCTTC. V usage is TRBV5-1 and J usage is TRBJ2-1; D perhaps matches TRBD1 (6 bases). The CDR3 spans 14 residues. V gave up 0 bases and J gave up 8 bases, with 12 bases separating them. Germline lookup yields CDR1 SGHRS and CDR2 YFSETQ.